The present TCR beta chain was sequenced within a study of blood T cell repertoires in COVID-19. Study-level information: Sites across the United States, Italy and Spain contributed samples from acute and convalescent COVID-19. From T cells, B-cell-depleted T cells, or PBMCs came the material, which was cDNA or gDNA.

In the original analysis: Reference gene primer amplification gave estimated nucleated cell counts. The data were produced by immunoSEQ multiplex PCR, yet TCRdb's version contains in-frame clones alone and is incomplete. V and J calls and clone size are as listed in that table; D and trimming were resolved from the DNA. The sample lists fewer than 70,000 clones; 85% to 90% were seen once. Germline CDR1 is MDHEN and CDR2 is SYDVKM. The CDR3 totals 14 residues. J was trimmed by 2 bases and V by 8 bases; bases with no gene match: 8. This sequence joins TRBV28 and TRBJ1-2, with 7 bases lining up with TRBD1. This receptor was obtained from a man in his fifties or sixties with acute or convalescent COVID-19. The sequencing input was peripheral blood. The CDR3 is CASGSLTGNYGYTF. The CDR3 DNA reads TGTGCCAGCGGTAGCCTGACAGGGAACTATGGCTACACCTTC.